Listed below are T cell receptor beta chains from one sample, sequenced in a study of blood T cells in healthy people across ages. TCRdb re-called the 5' RACE reads through MiXCR, storing one row per CDR3 protein. The data contain roughly 2 million distinct CDR3 sequences, around half of them singletons. Input material: blood. These TCRs come from a woman aged 40 to 50 in good health. CDR3s include the opening cysteine and the closing phenylalanine or tryptophan. Fields, in order: J gene, D gene, clone size, V gene, CDR3 DNA, CDR3 protein. The D gene is left open where the match is weak. Clone size is given for some rows only: seen once, a few or many times, or a class if the clone is expanded.

TRBJ1-6,NA,NA,TRBV7-2,TGTGCCAGCAGCTCCCGGGACTCTTCACCCCTCCACTTT,CASSSRDSSPLHF
TRBJ2-7,TRBD1,few,TRBV28,TGTGCCAGCACCCCGACAGGGACCTCCTACGAGCAGTACTTC,CASTPTGTSYEQYF
TRBJ2-5,NA,NA,TRBV12-3/TRBV12-4,TGTGCCAGCAGTTTAGGGGTGGGGGCCCAACAAGAGACCCAGTACTTC,CASSLGVGAQQETQYF
TRBJ2-5,TRBD1,NA,TRBV6-6,TGTGCCAGCAGTCCTGGACAGGGGTGGCCAGAGACCCAGTACTTC,CASSPGQGWPETQYF
TRBJ2-7,NA,NA,TRBV7-2,TGTGCCAGCAGCTTGGAGGCAGCTTCTAATGAGCAGTACTTC,CASSLEAASNEQYF
TRBJ2-1,NA,NA,TRBV6-2/TRBV6-3,TGTGCCAGCAGAACCACAGAGAATGAGCAGTTCTTC,CASRTTENEQFF
TRBJ2-6,NA,NA,TRBV6-5,TGTGCCAGCAGACAGGCCTCTGGGGCCAACGTCCTGACTTTC,CASRQASGANVLTF
TRBJ2-5,NA,NA,TRBV4-3,TGCGCCAGCAGCCAAGAGGGGGCACAAGAGACCCAGTACTTC,CASSQEGAQETQYF
TRBJ2-4,NA,NA,TRBV2,TGTGCCAGCAGTCAAGTATCGCGGGATGGCTCGGACATTCAGTACTTC,CASSQVSRDGSDIQYF
TRBJ2-6,NA,few,TRBV29-1,TGCAGCGTTTTTACTATGACCCCCCTCCCTTCTGGGGCCAACGTCCTGACTTTC,CSVFTMTPLPSGANVLTF
TRBJ1-2,NA,NA,TRBV12-3/TRBV12-4,TGTGCCAGCAGACCGACAGGTTATGGCTACACCTTC,CASRPTGYGYTF
TRBJ1-2,NA,NA,TRBV6-5,TGTGCCAGCAAACAGGGCTCGGGCTATGGCTACACCTTC,CASKQGSGYGYTF
TRBJ2-4,TRBD1,many,TRBV7-2,TGTGCCAGCAGCCAGGACAGGGGCGGGAACATTCAGTACTTC,CASSQDRGGNIQYF
TRBJ2-5,NA,few,TRBV29-1,TGCAGCGTTCGACAGGGAGGAGCAGAGACCCAGTACTTC,CSVRQGGAETQYF
TRBJ2-7,NA,NA,TRBV7-2,TGTGCCAGCCGGGGGATAGGAGGCCAGTACGAGCAGTACTTC,CASRGIGGQYEQYF
TRBJ2-2,NA,NA,TRBV6-5,TGTGCCAGCAGTTTGGGACGGGAACCTTCCCTGAACACCGGGGAGCTGTTTTTT,CASSLGREPSLNTGELFF
TRBJ2-7,NA,NA,TRBV6-2/TRBV6-3,TGTGCCAGCAGCCGGGGTAAAACTTCCTACGAGCAGTACTTC,CASSRGKTSYEQYF
TRBJ2-4,TRBD1,NA,TRBV5-1,TGCGCCAGCAGCAGAGGGGGCCCAAATGAGCAGTACTTC,CASSRGGPNEQYF
TRBJ2-1,TRBD2,NA,TRBV6-1,TGTGCCAGCAGTGTAATCCAGGGACTAGCGGGGGGGAGCTCCTACAATGAGCAGTTCTTC,CASSVIQGLAGGSSYNEQFF
TRBJ2-1,TRBD2,NA,TRBV11-2,TGTGCCAGCACGATCGGACTAGCGGGGAGGTATGAGCAGTTCTTC,CASTIGLAGRYEQFF
TRBJ2-3,NA,NA,TRBV4-1,TGCGCCAGCAGCCAAGTCCAGGATACGCAGTATTTT,CASSQVQDTQYF
TRBJ2-1,NA,NA,TRBV7-9,TGTGCCAGCAGCTTTATGAGCGCTGTGAATGAGCAGTTCTTC,CASSFMSAVNEQFF
TRBJ2-6,TRBD1,NA,TRBV28,TGTGCCAGCAGGACAGGGGAATTAGCTGGGGCCAACGTCCCGACTTTC,CASRTGELAGANVPTF
TRBJ1-2,TRBD1,few,TRBV7-2,TGTGCCAGCAGGAGAATTACAGGGGGCGTCTACACCTTC,CASRRITGGVYTF
TRBJ1-6,NA,few,TRBV6-5,TGTGCCAGCAGTTACTCTCTGCAGTATAATTCACCCCTCCACTTT,CASSYSLQYNSPLHF
TRBJ1-1,NA,NA,TRBV6-2/TRBV6-3,TGTGCCAGCAGTTACCCCGCTGGGGGAGCAGGAATCACTGAAGCTTTCTTT,CASSYPAGGAGITEAFF
TRBJ1-2,TRBD1,NA,TRBV25-1,TGTGCCAGCAGTGTCAAACAGGGGGAGCTTAAAGGCTACACCTTC,CASSVKQGELKGYTF
TRBJ2-3,TRBD1,NA,TRBV29-1,TGCAGCGTGGGGAATACAGGGGTTCTAGATACGCAGTATTTT,CSVGNTGVLDTQYF
TRBJ1-4,NA,NA,TRBV7-2,TGTGCCAGCAGCAACCCGCCTGACAGTCAACGGGGTGAAAAACTGTTTTTT,CASSNPPDSQRGEKLFF
TRBJ1-2,NA,NA,TRBV7-2,TGTGCCAGCCGGGTCCAGACAGTAGCTAACTATGGCTACACCTTC,CASRVQTVANYGYTF
TRBJ2-3,NA,few,TRBV9,TGTGCCAGCAGCGGTACTCAGGGTACGCAGTATTTT,CASSGTQGTQYF
TRBJ1-1,NA,NA,TRBV28,TGTGCCAGCCTGGGGGATTGGGGGAAAGCTTTCTTT,CASLGDWGKAFF
TRBJ2-7,NA,few,TRBV27,TGTGCCAGCAGTTTGTTAGAACCCGACTGGTACGAGCAGTACTTC,CASSLLEPDWYEQYF
TRBJ1-4,NA,NA,TRBV10-2,TGCGCCGGCAGTGAGTTGGTGGGGAATGAAAAACTGTTTTTT,CAGSELVGNEKLFF
TRBJ2-5,NA,NA,TRBV6-5,TGTGCCAGCAGCCTCTTACAGGGGAGGGGGATAGAGACCCAGTACTTC,CASSLLQGRGIETQYF
TRBJ1-6,TRBD1,NA,TRBV4-3,TGCGCCAGCAGCCAAGACCCGCAGGGGGCTAGCGGTTCACCCCTCCACTTT,CASSQDPQGASGSPLHF
TRBJ2-3,TRBD1,NA,TRBV6-1,TGTGCCAGCAGTGAATTAGGGGGCCGGACAGATACGCAGTATTTT,CASSELGGRTDTQYF